The clone carrying this TCR beta chain came up a few times. V was trimmed by 1 base and J by 4 bases, leaving 15 bases between them. This CDR3 is 15 amino acids long. The germline V gene encodes CDR1 DFQATT and CDR2 SNEGSKA (reference sequence). Assembly of TCR beta libraries relied on iRepertoire HTBI primers together with Arm-PCR of CDR3 regions. Via MiXCR, TCRdb re-called the multiplex PCR reads, giving one row per CDR3 protein. The profile shows almost 350,000 distinct CDR3 sequences, around a fifth of them singletons. This sample is part of a study of regulatory T cells in long-lasting Graves disease. As for time point: persistent/refractory GD, antithyroid drugs over 5 years with positive TRAb. With RNA extracted from PBMCs as input, the TCR library was made.

The sequences come from peripheral blood mononuclear cells (PBMCs), collected when the disease was refractory, from a patient treated with antithyroid drugs. This chain uses TRBV20-1 with TRBJ2-3; maybe TRBD2 (6 bases). The clonotype originates from a female donor with Graves disease. DNA for the CDR3: TGCAGTGCTAGAGCAGACGGGAGTTCCTCAGATACGCAGTATTTT. Encoded protein: CSARADGSSSDTQYF.